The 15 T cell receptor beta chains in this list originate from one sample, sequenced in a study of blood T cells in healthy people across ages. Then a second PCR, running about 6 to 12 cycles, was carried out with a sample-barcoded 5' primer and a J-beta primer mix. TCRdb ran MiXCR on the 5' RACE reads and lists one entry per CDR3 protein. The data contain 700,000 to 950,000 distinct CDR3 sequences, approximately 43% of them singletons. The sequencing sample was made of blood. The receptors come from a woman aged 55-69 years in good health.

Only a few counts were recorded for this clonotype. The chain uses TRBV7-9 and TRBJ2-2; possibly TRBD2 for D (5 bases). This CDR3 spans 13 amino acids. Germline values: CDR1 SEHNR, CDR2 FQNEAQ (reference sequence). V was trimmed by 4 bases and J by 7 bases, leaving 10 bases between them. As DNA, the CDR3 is TGTGCCAGCAGCTCCCGAGGAGGCGGGGAGCTGTTTTTT. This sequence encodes CASSSRGGGELFF.

The CDR3 DNA reads as TGCAGTGCTAGATCCGGGACTAGCGGAACCTACGAGCAGTACTTC. Encoded protein: CSARSGTSGTYEQYF. The rearrangement uses TRBV20-1 and TRBJ2-7; 11 positions match TRBD2. J lost 2 bases, V lost 2 bases, and 5 bases had no gene match. Germline V gene data show CDR1 as DFQATT and CDR2 as SNEGSKA (reference sequence). This CDR3 has 15 amino acids.

Written as DNA, the CDR3 is TGTGCCAGCAGCATAAGTGGCGGGACTAGAGTCGAGCAGTACTTC. Amino acid sequence: CASSISGGTRVEQYF. V and J are TRBV7-3 and TRBJ2-7; 8 bases align to TRBD2. Trimming cost V 5 bases and J 6 bases; bases outside gene matches: 12. The CDR3 totals 15 residues. The germline CDR1 and CDR2 sequences are SGHTA and FQGTGA.

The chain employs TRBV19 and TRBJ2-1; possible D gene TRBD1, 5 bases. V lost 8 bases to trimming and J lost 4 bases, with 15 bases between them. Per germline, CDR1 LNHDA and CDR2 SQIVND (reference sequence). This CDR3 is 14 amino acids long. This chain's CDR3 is CASVDRGTYNEQFF. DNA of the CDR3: TGTGCCAGTGTCGACAGAGGAACTTACAATGAGCAGTTCTTC.

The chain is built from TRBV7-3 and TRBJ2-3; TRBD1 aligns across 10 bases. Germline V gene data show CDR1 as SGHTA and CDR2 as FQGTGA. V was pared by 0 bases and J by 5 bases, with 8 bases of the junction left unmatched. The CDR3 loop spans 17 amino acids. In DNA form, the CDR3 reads TGTGCCAGCAGCTTAACTTACCGGGACAGGGGTCGAGATACGCAGTATTTT. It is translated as CASSLTYRDRGRDTQYF.

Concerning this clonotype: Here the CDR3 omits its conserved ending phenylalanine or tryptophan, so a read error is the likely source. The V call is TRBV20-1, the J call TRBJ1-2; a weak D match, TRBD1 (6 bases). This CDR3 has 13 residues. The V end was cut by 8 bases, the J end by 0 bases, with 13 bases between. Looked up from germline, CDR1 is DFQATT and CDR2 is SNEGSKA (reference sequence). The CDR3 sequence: CSLEGQSNYGYTS. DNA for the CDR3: TGCAGTTTGGAAGGACAGTCTAACTATGGCTACACCTCC.

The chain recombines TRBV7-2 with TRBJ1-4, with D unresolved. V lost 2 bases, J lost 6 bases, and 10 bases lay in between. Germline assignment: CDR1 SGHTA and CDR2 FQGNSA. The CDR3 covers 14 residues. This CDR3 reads CASSLFRVDEKLFF. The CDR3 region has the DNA TGTGCCAGCAGCTTATTCCGGGTAGATGAAAAACTGTTTTTT.

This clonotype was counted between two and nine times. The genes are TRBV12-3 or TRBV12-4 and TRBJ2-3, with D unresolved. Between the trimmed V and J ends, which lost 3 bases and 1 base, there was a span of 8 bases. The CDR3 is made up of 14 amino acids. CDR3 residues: CASSFCQGTDTQYF. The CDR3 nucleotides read TGTGCCAGCAGTTTCTGCCAGGGCACAGATACGCAGTATTTT.

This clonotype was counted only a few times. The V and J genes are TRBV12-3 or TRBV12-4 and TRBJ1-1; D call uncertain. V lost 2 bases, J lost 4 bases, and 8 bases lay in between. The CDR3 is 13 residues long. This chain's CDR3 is CASSLWGSTEAFF. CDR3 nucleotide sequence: TGTGCCAGCAGTTTATGGGGTTCCACTGAAGCTTTCTTT.

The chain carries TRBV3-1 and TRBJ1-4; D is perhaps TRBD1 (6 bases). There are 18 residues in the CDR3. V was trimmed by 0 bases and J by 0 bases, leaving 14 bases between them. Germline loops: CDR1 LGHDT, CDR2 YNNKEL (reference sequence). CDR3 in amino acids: CASSQDRPGAATNEKLFF. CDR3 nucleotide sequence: TGTGCCAGCAGCCAAGATCGACCGGGGGCCGCAACTAATGAAAAACTGTTTTTT.

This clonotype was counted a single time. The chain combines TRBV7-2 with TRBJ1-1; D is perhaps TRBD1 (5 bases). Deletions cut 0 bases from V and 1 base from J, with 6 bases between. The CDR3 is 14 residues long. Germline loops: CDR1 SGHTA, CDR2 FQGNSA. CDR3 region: CASSLATENTEAFF. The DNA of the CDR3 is TGTGCCAGCAGCTTAGCGACAGAGAACACTGAAGCTTTCTTT. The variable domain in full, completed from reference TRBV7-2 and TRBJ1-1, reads GAGVSQSPSNKVTEKGKDVELRCDPISGHTALYWYRQSLGQGLEFLIYFQGNSAPDKSGLPSDRFSAERTGGSVSTLTIQRTQQEDSAVYLCASSLATENTEAFFGQGTRLTVV.

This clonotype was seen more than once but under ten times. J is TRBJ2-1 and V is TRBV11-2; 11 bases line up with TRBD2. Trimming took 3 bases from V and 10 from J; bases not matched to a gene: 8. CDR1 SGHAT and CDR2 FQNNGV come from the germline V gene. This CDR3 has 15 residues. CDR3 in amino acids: CASSFGTSGSGEQFF. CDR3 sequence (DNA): TGTGCCAGCAGCTTCGGGACTAGCGGTAGTGGGGAGCAGTTCTTC.

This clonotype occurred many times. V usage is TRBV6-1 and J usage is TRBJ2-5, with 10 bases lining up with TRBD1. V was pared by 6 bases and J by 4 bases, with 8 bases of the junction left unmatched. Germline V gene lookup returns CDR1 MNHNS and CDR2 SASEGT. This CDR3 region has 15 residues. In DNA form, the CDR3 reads TGTGCCAGCAGCTGGGACAGGGGAGAAGGAGAGACCCAGTACTTC. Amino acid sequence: CASSWDRGEGETQYF.

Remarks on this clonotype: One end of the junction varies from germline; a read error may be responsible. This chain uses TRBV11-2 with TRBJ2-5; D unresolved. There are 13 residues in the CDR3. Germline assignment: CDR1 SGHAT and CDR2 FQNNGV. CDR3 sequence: CASSGDGQETLYF. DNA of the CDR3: TGTGCCAGCAGCGGCGACGGGCAAGAGACCCTGTACTTC.

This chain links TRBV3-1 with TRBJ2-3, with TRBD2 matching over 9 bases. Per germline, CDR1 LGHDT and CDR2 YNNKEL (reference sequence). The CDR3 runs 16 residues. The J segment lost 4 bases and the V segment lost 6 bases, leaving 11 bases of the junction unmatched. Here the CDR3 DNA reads TGTGCCAGCAGACGGTATGCAGCGGGGGGTGCAGATACGCAGTATTTT. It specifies CASRRYAAGGADTQYF.